This T cell receptor beta chain was sequenced for a study of T cell responses to AZD1222 COVID-19 vaccine. TCRdb keeps only in-frame clones here, not all; method: immunoSEQ multiplex PCR. The table lists 90,000 to 120,000 clones, around 84% of them singletons. The length of the CDR3 is 17 residues. V was clipped by 0 bases and J by 5 bases; unmatched bases: 11. Germline CDR1 ENHRY, CDR2 SYGVKD. Study-level results: Repertoire sampling occurred only after the peak T cell response. Among spike-specific TCRs, nearly half reportedly target unmutated variant regions. Baseline testing showed seropositivity in only a handful of AZD1222 recipients.

Points on this clone: The antigen remains undetermined.

The V and J genes are TRBV10-3 and TRBJ2-5, with 8 positions matching TRBD2. Sequenced material: peripheral blood, taken on day 0 of AZD1222 vaccination. The sequence was collected from an adult in good health. In DNA form, the CDR3 reads TGTGCCATCAGTGAGTCTATACGCGGGGGGCGCAGGGAGACCCAGTACTTC. It specifies CAISESIRGGRRETQYF.